This TCR beta chain was identified during a study of regulatory T cells in long-lasting Graves disease. Sample time point: newly diagnosed GD, antithyroid drugs for less than 3 months. The authors made the TCR library using RNA they extracted from PBMCs. About this clonotype: This clone may be a read error of a much larger clone one base away.

To make TCR beta libraries, researchers used iRepertoire HTBI primers and Arm-PCR of CDR3 regions. TCRdb re-derived calls from the multiplex PCR reads in MiXCR, one entry per CDR3 protein. This sample has fewer than 550,000 distinct CDR3 sequences, with about 16% found just once. This same sample was also taken into another study, of T cells in Graves' hyperthyroidism and ophthalmopathy.

The material sequenced was peripheral blood mononuclear cells (PBMCs), taken at new diagnosis, from a patient treated with antithyroid drugs. The sequence was collected from a woman aged 35-65 years with Graves disease.

CDR3 sequence reads: CASRKLGGSSYGYTF. The CDR3 nucleotides are TGTGCCAGCAGAAAACTAGGAGGGTCTAGCTATGGCTACACCTTC. V is TRBV28 and J is TRBJ1-2; D gene unclear. The length of the CDR3 is 15 residues. The V end was cut by 6 bases, the J end by 4 bases, with 18 bases between. Per germline, CDR1 MDHEN and CDR2 SYDVKM.